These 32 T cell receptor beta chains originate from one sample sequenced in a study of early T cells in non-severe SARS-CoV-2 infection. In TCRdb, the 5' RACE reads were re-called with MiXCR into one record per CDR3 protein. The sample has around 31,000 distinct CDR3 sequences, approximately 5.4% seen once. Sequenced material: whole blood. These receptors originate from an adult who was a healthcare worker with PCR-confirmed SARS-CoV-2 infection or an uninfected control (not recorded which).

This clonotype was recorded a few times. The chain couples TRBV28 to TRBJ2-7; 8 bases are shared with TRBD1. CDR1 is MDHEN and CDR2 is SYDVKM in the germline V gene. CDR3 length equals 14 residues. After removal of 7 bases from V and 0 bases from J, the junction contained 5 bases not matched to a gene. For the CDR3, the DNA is TGTGCCAGCACCCGACAGGGGCTCTCCTACGAGCAGTACTTC. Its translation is CASTRQGLSYEQYF.

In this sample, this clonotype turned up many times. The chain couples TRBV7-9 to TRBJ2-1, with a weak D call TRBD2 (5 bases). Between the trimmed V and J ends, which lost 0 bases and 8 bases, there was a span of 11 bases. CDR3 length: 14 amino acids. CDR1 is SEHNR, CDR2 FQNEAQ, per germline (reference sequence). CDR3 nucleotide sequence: TGTGCCAGCAGCTTAGCCGGACTGGGCTATGAGCAGTTCTTC. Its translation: CASSLAGLGYEQFF. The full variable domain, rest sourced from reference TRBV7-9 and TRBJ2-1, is DTGVSQNPRHKITKRGQNVTFRCDPISEHNRLYWYRQTLGQGPEFLTYFQNEAQLEKSRLLSDRFSAERPKGSFSTLEIQRTEQGDSAMYLCASSLAGLGYEQFFGPGTRLTVL.

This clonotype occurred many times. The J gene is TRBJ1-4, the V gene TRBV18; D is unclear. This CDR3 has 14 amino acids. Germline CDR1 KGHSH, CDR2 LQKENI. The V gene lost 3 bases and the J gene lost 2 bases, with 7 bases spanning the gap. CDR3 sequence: CASSPRDTNEKLFF. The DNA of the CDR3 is TGTGCCAGCTCACCCCGGGATACTAATGAAAAACTGTTTTTT.

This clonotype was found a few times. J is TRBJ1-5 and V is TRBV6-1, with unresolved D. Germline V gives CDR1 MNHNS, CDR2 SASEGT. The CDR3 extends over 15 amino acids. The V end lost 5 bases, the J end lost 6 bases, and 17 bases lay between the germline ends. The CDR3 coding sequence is TGTGCCAGCAGTCTAGAACAGCTCCTCAGTCAGCCCCAGCATTTT. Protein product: CASSLEQLLSQPQHF.

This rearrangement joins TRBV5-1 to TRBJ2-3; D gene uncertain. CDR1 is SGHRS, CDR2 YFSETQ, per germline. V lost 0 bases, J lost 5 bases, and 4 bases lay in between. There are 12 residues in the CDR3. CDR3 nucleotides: TGCGCCAGCAGCTTGGCGGGAGATACGCAGTATTTT. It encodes CASSLAGDTQYF.

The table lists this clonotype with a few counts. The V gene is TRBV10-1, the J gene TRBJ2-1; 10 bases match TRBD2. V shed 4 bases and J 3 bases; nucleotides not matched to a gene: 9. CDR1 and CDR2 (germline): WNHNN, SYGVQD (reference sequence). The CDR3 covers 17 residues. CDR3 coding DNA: TGCGCCAGCAGTGCCGATCCTAGCGGGAGCTACTACAATGAGCAGTTCTTC. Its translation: CASSADPSGSYYNEQFF.

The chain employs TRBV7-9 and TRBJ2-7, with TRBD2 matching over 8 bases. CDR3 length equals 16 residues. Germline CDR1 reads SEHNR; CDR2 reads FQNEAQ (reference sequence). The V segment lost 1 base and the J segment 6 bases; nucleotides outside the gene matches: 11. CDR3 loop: CASSLVPLAAHGEQYF. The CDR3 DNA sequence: TGTGCCAGCAGCTTAGTCCCACTAGCGGCACACGGCGAGCAGTACTTC.

CDR3 DNA sequence: TGCAGTGCTAGATCTCCCGGCTCTGGAAACACCATATATTTT. It is translated as CSARSPGSGNTIYF. The V and J genes are TRBV20-1 and TRBJ1-3; D unresolved. This CDR3 is 14 amino acids long. The V gene's germline CDR1 is DFQATT and CDR2 SNEGSKA (reference sequence). Trimming removed 2 bases from V and 0 bases from J, with 8 bases in between.

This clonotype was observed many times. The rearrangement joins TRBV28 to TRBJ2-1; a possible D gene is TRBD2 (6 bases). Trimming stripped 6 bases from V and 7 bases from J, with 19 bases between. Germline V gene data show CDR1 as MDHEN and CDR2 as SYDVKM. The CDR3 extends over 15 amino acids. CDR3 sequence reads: CASSRGTLRRNEQFF. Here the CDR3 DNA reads TGTGCCAGCAGCCGCGGGACCCTTCGGCGTAATGAGCAGTTCTTC.

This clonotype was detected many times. The CDR3, as DNA: TGCAGTGCTAGAGACAAACCGGGACTAGCGGGATACTACAATGAGCAGTTCTTC. It encodes CSARDKPGLAGYYNEQFF. The genes are TRBV20-1 and TRBJ2-1; 13 nucleotides line up with TRBD2. Germline V gene data show CDR1 as DFQATT and CDR2 as SNEGSKA (reference sequence). There are 18 residues in the CDR3. Trimming removed 0 bases from V and 3 bases from J; junction bases left unmatched: 8.

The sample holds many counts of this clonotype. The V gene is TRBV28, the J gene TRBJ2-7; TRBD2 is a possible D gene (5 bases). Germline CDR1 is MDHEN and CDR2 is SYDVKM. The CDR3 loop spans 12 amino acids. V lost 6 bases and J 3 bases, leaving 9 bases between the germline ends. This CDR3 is CASSPGNYEQYF. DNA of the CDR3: TGTGCCAGCAGCCCGGGAAACTACGAGCAGTACTTC. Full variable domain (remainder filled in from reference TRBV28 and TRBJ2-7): DVKVTQSSRYLVKRTGEKVFLECVQDMDHENMFWYRQDPGLGLRLIYFSYDVKMKEKGDIPEGYSVSREKKERFSLILESASTNQTSMYLCASSPGNYEQYFGPGTRLTVT.

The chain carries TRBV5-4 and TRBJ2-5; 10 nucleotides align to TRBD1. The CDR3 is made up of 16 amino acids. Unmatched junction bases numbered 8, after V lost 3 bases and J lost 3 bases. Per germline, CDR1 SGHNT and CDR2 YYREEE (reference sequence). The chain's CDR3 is CASSSAIGQGEETQYF. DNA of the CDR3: TGTGCCAGCAGCTCCGCCATTGGACAGGGGGAAGAGACCCAGTACTTC.

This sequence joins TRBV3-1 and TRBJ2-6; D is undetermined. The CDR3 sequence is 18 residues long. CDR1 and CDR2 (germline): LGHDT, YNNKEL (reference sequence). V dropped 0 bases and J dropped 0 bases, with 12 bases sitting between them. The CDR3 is CASSQEVSMISGANVLTF. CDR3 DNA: TGTGCCAGCAGCCAAGAGGTTAGCATGATCTCTGGGGCCAACGTCCTGACTTTC.

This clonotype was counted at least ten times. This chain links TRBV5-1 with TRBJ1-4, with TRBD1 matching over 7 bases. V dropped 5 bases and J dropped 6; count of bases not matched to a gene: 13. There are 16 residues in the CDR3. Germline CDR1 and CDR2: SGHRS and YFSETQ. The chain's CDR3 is CASRFTATGTDEKLFF. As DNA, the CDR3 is TGCGCCAGCAGGTTTACGGCTACTGGGACAGATGAAAAACTGTTTTTT.

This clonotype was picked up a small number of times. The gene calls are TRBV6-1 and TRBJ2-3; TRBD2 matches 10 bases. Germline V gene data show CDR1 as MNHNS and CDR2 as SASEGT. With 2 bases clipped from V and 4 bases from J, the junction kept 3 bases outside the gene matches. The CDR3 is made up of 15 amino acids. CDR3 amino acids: CASSEKAGGPDTQYF. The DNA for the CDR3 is TGTGCCAGCAGTGAAAAAGCGGGAGGGCCAGATACGCAGTATTTT.

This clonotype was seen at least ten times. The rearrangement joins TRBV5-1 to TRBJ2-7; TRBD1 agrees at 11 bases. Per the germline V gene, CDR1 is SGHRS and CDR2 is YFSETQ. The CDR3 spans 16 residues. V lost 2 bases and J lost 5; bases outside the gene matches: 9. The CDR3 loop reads CASSLTWTGGADEQYF. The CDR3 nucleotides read TGCGCCAGCAGCTTAACCTGGACAGGGGGCGCCGACGAGCAGTACTTC.

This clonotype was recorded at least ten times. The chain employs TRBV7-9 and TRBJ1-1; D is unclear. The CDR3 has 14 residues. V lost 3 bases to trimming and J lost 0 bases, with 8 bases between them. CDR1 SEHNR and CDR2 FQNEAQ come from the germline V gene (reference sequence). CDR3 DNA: TGTGCCAGCAGCTTCCTTCCTATGAACACTGAAGCTTTCTTT. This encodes CASSFLPMNTEAFF.

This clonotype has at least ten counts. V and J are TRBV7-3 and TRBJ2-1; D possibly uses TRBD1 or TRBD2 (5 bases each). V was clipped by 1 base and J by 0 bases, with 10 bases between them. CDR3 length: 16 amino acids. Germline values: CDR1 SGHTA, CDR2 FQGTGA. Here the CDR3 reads CASSLKGTSSYNEQFF. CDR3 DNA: TGTGCCAGCAGCTTAAAGGGGACCAGCTCCTACAATGAGCAGTTCTTC.

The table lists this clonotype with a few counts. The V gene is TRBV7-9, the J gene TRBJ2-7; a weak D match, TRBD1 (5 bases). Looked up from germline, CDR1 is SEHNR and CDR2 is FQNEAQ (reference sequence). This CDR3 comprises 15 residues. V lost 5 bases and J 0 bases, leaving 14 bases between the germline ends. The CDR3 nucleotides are TGTGCCAGCAGCCCGACTGTTGACAGCTCCTACGAGCAGTACTTC. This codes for CASSPTVDSSYEQYF.

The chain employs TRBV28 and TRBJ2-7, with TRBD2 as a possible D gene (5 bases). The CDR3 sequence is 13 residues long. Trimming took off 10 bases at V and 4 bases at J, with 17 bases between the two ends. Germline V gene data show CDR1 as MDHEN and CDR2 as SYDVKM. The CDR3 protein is CANSRAGLYEQYF. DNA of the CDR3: TGTGCCAACTCGCGGGCCGGATTGTACGAGCAGTACTTC.

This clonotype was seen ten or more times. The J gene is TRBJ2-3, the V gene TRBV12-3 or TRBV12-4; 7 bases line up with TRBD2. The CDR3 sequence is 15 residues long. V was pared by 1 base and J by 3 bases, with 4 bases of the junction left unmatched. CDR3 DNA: TGTGCCAGCAGTTTAGGGGCGGGAGAGACAGATACGCAGTATTTT. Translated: CASSLGAGETDTQYF.

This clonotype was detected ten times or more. The CDR3 spells CASSRNQGETQYF. In DNA, the CDR3 is TGTGCCAGCAGCCGGAACCAGGGCGAGACCCAGTACTTC. The chain uses TRBV7-6 and TRBJ2-5, with D tentatively TRBD1 (5 bases). The CDR3 totals 13 residues. Germline values: CDR1 SGHVS, CDR2 FNYEAQ. V was cut by 5 bases and J by 5 bases, with 12 bases left in between.

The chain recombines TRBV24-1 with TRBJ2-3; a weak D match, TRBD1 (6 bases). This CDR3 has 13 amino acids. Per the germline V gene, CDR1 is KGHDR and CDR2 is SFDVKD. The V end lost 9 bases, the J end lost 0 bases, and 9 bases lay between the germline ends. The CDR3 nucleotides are TGTGCCACCGGGGACAAGAGCACAGATACGCAGTATTTT. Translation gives CATGDKSTDTQYF.

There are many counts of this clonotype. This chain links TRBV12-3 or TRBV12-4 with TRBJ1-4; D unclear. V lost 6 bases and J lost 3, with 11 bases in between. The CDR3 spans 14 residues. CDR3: CASSTRLANEKLFF. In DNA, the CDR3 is TGTGCCAGCAGCACCCGATTGGCTAATGAAAAACTGTTTTTT.

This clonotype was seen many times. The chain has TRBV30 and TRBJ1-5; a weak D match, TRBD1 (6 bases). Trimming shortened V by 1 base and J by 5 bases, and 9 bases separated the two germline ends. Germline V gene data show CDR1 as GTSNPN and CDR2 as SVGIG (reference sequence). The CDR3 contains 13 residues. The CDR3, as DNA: TGTGCCTGGAGTGGGGGGGGCCATCAGCCCCAGCATTTT. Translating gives CAWSGGGHQPQHF.

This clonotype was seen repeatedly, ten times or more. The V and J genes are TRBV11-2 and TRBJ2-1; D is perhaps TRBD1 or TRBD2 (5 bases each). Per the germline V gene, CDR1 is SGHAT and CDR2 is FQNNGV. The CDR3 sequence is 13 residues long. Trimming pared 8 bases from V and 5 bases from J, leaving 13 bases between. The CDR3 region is CASGGGGNNEQFF. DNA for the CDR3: TGTGCCAGCGGGGGTGGCGGCAACAATGAGCAGTTCTTC.

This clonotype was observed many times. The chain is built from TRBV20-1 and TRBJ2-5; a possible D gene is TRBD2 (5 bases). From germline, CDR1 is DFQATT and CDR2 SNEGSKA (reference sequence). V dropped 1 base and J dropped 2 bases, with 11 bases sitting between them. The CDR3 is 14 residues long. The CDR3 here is CSARAEAGQETQYF. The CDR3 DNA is TGCAGTGCTAGAGCAGAGGCGGGTCAAGAGACCCAGTACTTC.

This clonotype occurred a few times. The CDR3 protein is CASGMAGETQYF. As DNA, the CDR3 is TGTGCCAGCGGGATGGCCGGAGAGACCCAGTACTTC. The V gene is TRBV6-1, the J gene TRBJ2-5; D gene uncertain. The V gene's germline CDR1 is MNHNS and CDR2 SASEGT. V was cut by 8 bases and J by 4 bases, with 11 bases left in between. This CDR3 comprises 12 residues.

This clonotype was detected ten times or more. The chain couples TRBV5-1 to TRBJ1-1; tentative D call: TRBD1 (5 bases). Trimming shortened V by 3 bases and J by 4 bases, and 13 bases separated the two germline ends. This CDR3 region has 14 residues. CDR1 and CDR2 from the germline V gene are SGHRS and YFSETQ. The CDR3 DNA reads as TGCGCCAGCAGCTCAAGCGGGGGAAGCACTGAAGCTTTCTTT. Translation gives CASSSSGGSTEAFF.

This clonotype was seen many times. The CDR3: CASSPVSAKETQYF. CDR3 coding DNA: TGCGCCAGCAGTCCTGTTTCAGCCAAAGAGACCCAGTACTTC. The chain is built from TRBV10-2 and TRBJ2-5; D gene uncertain. The CDR3 runs to 14 residues. The V gene lost 5 bases and the J gene lost 3 bases, with 13 bases spanning the gap. CDR1 and CDR2 (germline): WSHSY, SAAADI.

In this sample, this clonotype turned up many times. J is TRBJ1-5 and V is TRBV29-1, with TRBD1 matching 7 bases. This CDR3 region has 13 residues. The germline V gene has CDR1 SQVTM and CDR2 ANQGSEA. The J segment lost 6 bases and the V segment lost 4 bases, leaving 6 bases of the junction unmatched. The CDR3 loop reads CSVATGVRQPQHF. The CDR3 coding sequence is TGCAGCGTTGCTACAGGGGTGCGTCAGCCCCAGCATTTT.

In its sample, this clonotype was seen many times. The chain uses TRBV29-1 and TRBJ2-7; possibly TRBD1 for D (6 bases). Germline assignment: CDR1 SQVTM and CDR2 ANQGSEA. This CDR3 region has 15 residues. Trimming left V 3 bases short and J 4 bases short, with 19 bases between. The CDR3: CSVEKQGRTQYEQYF. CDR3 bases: TGCAGCGTTGAGAAACAGGGACGCACCCAATACGAGCAGTACTTC.